This T cell receptor delta chain was identified during a study of γδ T cells in repeated Plasmodium falciparum infection. Overall study context: The natural-infection arm compared Malian children under seasonal malaria with matched Australian children.

Gammadelta T cells were flow-sorted from PBMC into Vgamma9/Vdelta2+ and Vdelta2-negative populations for bulk analysis. This clone was counted a few times. TCRdb redid the clone calls on the multiplex PCR reads with CATT. The repertoire includes roughly 86,000 delta-chain clones, over 1.1% of them detected once, and 7% to 9.5% sits in the top ten. The V and J ends lost 2 bases and 1 base, in that order; junction bases with no gene match: 17. This CDR3 is 23 amino acids long. Germline lookup yields CDR1 TSWWSYY and CDR2 QGS. The chain employs TRDV1 and TRDJ3, with TRDD3 matching over 10 bases. The J gene is not listed in TCRdb, so it was assigned here from a DNA match to germline. The receptor was derived from a pool of human donors (malaria-infected and uninfected, not separated). The material sequenced was gamma-delta T cells from blood. CDR3 sequence: CALGERSPTGLGDRSWDTRQMFF. As DNA, the CDR3 is TGTGCTCTTGGGGAAAGGAGTCCTACGGGACTGGGGGATCGGTCCTGGGACACCCGACAGATGTTTTTC.